This T cell receptor (beta chain) was captured by sequencing in a study of cytomegalovirus exposure and HLA in healthy donors. Turning to the study itself: Samples from HLA-typed donors yielded about 85 million unique TCRs in an early data release.

Regarding donors, all were healthy bone marrow donors. The germline V gene has CDR1 SGHRS and CDR2 YFSETQ. The length of the CDR3 is 16 residues. The J segment lost 7 bases and the V segment lost 2 bases, leaving 11 bases of the junction unmatched. Regarding this clone: Its antigen is unidentified.

Amplification used 60 Vbeta primers and 13 Jbeta primers. Produced via immunoSEQ multiplex PCR; TCRdb's table is partial and in-frame only. This sample has 200,000 to 250,000 clones, with roughly three quarters found just once. General study points: Other equally common chains were less clonally expanded than HLA-associated TCR beta chains, a later analysis showed. What a later analysis reportedly showed was that an Asian-associated ancestry cluster had fewer N-insertions than the roughly 670-donor mean.

The clonotype originates from a man between 45 and 60 years old in good health and CMV-seronegative. This chain connects TRBV5-1 to TRBJ1-4, with 7 bases that match TRBD1. Sequenced: PBMCs. Here the CDR3 DNA reads TGCGCCAGCAGCTTAAGTACAGGGGTCGTAAGTGAAAAACTGTTTTTT. Translating it yields CASSLSTGVVSEKLFF.